This note documents a single T cell receptor beta chain sequence. Its antigen is undetermined. This sample was taken from a study of T cell responses to AZD1222 COVID-19 vaccine. Overall study findings and caveats: Scientists sampled the repertoires only once the peak T cell response had passed. Recipients of two AZD1222 doses showed rising Spike-specific TCR breadth and depth. Recipients of AZD1222 seropositive at baseline numbered only five or six.

Data came from immunoSEQ multiplex PCR; TCRdb stores just in-frame clones and leaves some out. The table has some 150,000 clones, roughly 90% seen once. The CDR3 is 14 residues long. CDR1 and CDR2 from the germline V gene are SGHTA and FQGNSA. V was clipped by 4 bases and J by 1 base, with 11 bases between them. The chain combines TRBV7-2 with TRBJ2-7, with D tentatively TRBD2 (5 bases). This receptor was identified in an adult in good health. Sequencing was performed on peripheral blood, taken on day 0 of AZD1222 vaccination. The CDR3 bases are TGTGCCAGCAGCTCCGGACTGGAATCCTACGAGCAGTACTTC. As protein: CASSSGLESYEQYF.